These 10 T cell receptor beta chains were sequenced from one sample in a study of T cell responses to AZD1222 COVID-19 vaccine. The data were produced by immunoSEQ multiplex PCR, yet TCRdb's version contains in-frame clones alone and is incomplete. The data contain 100,000 to 150,000 clones, 80% to 90% of them singletons. This material consisted of peripheral blood, taken on day 0 of AZD1222 vaccination. The receptors originated from an adult in good health.

This chain links TRBV2 with TRBJ1-4, with no clear D. CDR1 is SNHLY, CDR2 FYNNEI, per germline. The CDR3 runs 14 residues. V was trimmed by 3 bases and J by 5 bases, leaving 10 bases between them. The CDR3 nucleotides read TGTGCCAGCAGTGAGCCGGTGATAAATGAAAAACTGTTTTTT. Translation gives CASSEPVINEKLFF.

The rearrangement uses TRBV29-1 and TRBJ2-1; D is uncertain. V lost 0 bases to trimming and J lost 2 bases, with 14 bases between them. Germline-derived CDR1 and CDR2 are SQVTM and ANQGSEA. This CDR3 is built from 16 residues. The CDR3 loop is CSVEDPARTTYNEQFF. The CDR3 bases are TGCAGCGTTGAAGATCCGGCACGCACTACCTACAATGAGCAGTTCTTC.

The chain employs TRBV27 and TRBJ2-5, with a weak D call TRBD2 (6 bases). The V gene lost 11 bases and the J gene lost 5 bases, with 12 bases spanning the gap. The CDR3 totals 11 residues. The germline V gene has CDR1 MNHEY and CDR2 SMNVEV (reference sequence). The CDR3 sequence: CAVRAGETQYF. The DNA of the CDR3 is TGTGCCGTCAGGGCGGGGGAGACCCAGTACTTC.

V is TRBV2 and J is TRBJ2-3; no definite D call. The CDR3 has 13 residues. Germline V lookup: CDR1 SNHLY, CDR2 FYNNEI. Trimming removed 8 bases from V and 4 bases from J, with 13 bases in between. CDR3 protein: CASHDNVPDTQYF. The DNA for the CDR3 is TGTGCCAGCCACGACAACGTCCCAGATACGCAGTATTTT.

The sample holds one count of this clone. The chain links TRBV14 to TRBJ1-6, with 7 bases fitting TRBD1. V lost 4 bases and J lost 7; bases outside the gene matches: 7. This CDR3 has 15 residues. CDR1 is SGHDN, CDR2 FVKESK, per germline. CDR3 sequence: CASSRHRGENSPLHF. DNA for the CDR3: TGTGCCAGCAGCCGCCACAGGGGAGAGAATTCACCCCTCCACTTT. The full variable domain, rest sourced from reference TRBV14 and TRBJ1-6, is EAGVTQFPSHSVIEKGQTVTLRCDPISGHDNLYWYRRVMGKEIKFLLHFVKESKQDESGMPNNRFLAERTGGTYSTLKVQPAELEDSGVYFCASSRHRGENSPLHFGNGTRLTVT.

The rearrangement uses TRBV5-1 and TRBJ2-7; 9 nucleotides line up with TRBD1. CDR3 size: 15 residues. The V segment lost 4 bases and the J segment 2 bases; nucleotides outside the gene matches: 7. CDR1 and CDR2 (germline): SGHRS, YFSETQ. Written as DNA, the CDR3 is TGCGCCAGCAGCCCGGGACAGGGCGTGACCTACGAGCAGTACTTC. Amino acid sequence: CASSPGQGVTYEQYF.

The chain recombines TRBV21-1 with TRBJ1-3. TRBV21-1 is recorded as a pseudogene. This CDR3 contains 15 residues. CDR3 residues: CASSIGTDSGNTIYF. In DNA, the CDR3 is TGTGCCAGCAGCATCGGGACGGACTCTGGAAACACCATATATTTT.

V usage is TRBV7-3 and J usage is TRBJ2-5; 10 bases align to TRBD1. The ends lost 7 bases at V and 2 bases at J; junction bases unmatched: 7. The length of the CDR3 is 15 residues. Germline V gives CDR1 SGHTA, CDR2 FQGTGA. The CDR3 nucleotides are TGTGCCAGCACCCCGACAGGGGGCAGTCAAGAGACCCAGTACTTC. This codes for CASTPTGGSQETQYF.

This clone was detected only once. This chain joins TRBV3-1 (or the pseudogene TRBV3-2) and TRBJ2-1, with 12 bases that match TRBD2. Looked up from germline, CDR1 is LGHDT and CDR2 is YNNKEL (reference sequence). With 1 base clipped from V and 4 bases from J, the junction kept 11 bases outside the gene matches. The CDR3 sequence is 19 residues long. The CDR3 coding sequence is TGTGCCAGCAGCCAAGGGAAAGCTAGCGGGAGGGTATATTACAATGAGCAGTTCTTC. As protein: CASSQGKASGRVYYNEQFF.

The sample holds many counts of this clone. The chain carries TRBV2 and TRBJ1-6, with D uncertain. There are 9 residues in the CDR3. In germline, CDR1 is SNHLY, CDR2 FYNNEI. The V and J ends lost 11 bases and 12 bases respectively, with 8 bases between them. This CDR3 is CARNKPLHF. As DNA, the CDR3 is TGTGCCCGCAACAAACCCCTCCACTTT.